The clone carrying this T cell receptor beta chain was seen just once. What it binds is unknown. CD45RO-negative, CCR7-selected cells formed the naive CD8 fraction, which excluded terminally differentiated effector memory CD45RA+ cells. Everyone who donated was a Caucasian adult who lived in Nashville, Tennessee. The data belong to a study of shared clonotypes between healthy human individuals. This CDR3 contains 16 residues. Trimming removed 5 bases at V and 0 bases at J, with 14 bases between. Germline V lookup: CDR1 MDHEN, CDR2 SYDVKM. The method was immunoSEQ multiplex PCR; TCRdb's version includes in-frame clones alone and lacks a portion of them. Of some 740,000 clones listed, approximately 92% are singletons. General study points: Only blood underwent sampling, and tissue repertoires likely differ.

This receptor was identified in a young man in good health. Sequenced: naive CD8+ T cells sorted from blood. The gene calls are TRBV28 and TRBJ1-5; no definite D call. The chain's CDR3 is CASSEEGGFSNQPQHF. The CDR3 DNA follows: TGTGCCAGCAGTGAGGAGGGAGGGTTTAGCAATCAGCCCCAGCATTTT.